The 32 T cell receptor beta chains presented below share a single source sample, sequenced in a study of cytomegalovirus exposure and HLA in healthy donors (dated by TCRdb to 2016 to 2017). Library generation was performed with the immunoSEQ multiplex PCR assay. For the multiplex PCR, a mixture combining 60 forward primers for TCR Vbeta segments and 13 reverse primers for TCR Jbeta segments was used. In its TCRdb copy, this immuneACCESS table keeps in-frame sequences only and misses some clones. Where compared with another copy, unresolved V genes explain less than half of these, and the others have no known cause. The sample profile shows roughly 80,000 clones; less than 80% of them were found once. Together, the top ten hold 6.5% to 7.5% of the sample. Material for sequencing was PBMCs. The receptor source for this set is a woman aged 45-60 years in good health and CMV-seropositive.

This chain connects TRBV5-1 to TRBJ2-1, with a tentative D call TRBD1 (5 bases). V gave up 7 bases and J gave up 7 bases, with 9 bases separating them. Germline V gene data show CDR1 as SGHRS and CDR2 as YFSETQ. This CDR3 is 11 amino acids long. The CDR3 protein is CASGSGNEQFF. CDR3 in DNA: TGCGCCAGCGGATCAGGGAATGAGCAGTTCTTC.

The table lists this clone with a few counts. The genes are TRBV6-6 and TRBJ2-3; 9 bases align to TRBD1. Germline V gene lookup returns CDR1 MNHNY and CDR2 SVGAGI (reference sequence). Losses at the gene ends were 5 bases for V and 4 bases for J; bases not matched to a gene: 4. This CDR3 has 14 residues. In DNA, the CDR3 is TGTGCCAGCAGTCGACAGGGGGTCCCAGATACGCAGTATTTT. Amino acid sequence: CASSRQGVPDTQYF.

The CDR3: CASSIGGNTDTQYF. In DNA form, the CDR3 reads TGTGCCAGTAGTATTGGCGGAAACACAGATACGCAGTATTTT. The chain links TRBV19 to TRBJ2-3, with unresolved D. The CDR3 spans 14 residues. Germline V gives CDR1 LNHDA, CDR2 SQIVND (reference sequence). Trimming took off 3 bases at V and 2 bases at J, with 9 bases between the two ends. Full variable domain (remainder filled in from reference TRBV19 and TRBJ2-3): DGGITQSPKYLFRKEGQNVTLSCEQNLNHDAMYWYRQDPGQGLRLIYYSQIVNDFQKGDIAEGYSVSREKKESFPLTVTSAQKNPTAFYLCASSIGGNTDTQYFGPGTRLTVL.

CDR3 sequence: CASSRLTGANEAFF. CDR3 DNA: TGTGCCAGCAGCCGCCTTACAGGGGCCAATGAAGCTTTCTTT. This rearrangement joins TRBV7-9 to TRBJ1-1, with 7 positions matching TRBD1. The V segment lost 5 bases and the J segment 7 bases; nucleotides outside the gene matches: 10. This CDR3 spans 14 amino acids. Germline V gene lookup returns CDR1 SEHNR and CDR2 FQNEAQ (reference sequence).

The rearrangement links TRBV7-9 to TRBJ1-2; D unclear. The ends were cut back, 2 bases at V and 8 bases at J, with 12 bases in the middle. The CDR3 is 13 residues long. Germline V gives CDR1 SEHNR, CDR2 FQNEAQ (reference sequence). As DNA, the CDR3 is TGTGCCAGCAGCTTACAGGACTCGAGAGGCTACACCTTC. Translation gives CASSLQDSRGYTF.

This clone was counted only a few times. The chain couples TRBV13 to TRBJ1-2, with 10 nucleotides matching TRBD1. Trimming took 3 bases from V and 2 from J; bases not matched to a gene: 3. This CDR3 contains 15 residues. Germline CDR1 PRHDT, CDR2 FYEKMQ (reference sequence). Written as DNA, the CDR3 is TGTGCCAGCAGCTTGACAGGGGGCGGGAACTATGGCTACACCTTC. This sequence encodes CASSLTGGGNYGYTF.

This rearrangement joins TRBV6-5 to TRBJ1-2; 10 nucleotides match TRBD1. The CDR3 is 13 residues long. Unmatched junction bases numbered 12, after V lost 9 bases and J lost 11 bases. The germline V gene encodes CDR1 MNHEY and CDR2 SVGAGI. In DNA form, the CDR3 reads TGTGCCAGTTCAGTCCGGGGACAGGGGATTTACACCTTC. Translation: CASSVRGQGIYTF.

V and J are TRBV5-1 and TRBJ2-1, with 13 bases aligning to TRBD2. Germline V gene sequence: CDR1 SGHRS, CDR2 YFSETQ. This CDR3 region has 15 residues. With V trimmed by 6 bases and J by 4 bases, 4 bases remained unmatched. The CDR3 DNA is TGCGCCAGCACTTCGGGACTAGCGGGGTACAATGAGCAGTTCTTC. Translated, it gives CASTSGLAGYNEQFF.

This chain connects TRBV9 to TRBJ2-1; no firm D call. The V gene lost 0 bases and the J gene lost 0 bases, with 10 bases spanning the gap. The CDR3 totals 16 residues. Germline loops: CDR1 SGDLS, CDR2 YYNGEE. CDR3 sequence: CASSVGGDPSYNEQFF. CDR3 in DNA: TGTGCCAGCAGCGTAGGAGGAGATCCCTCCTACAATGAGCAGTTCTTC.

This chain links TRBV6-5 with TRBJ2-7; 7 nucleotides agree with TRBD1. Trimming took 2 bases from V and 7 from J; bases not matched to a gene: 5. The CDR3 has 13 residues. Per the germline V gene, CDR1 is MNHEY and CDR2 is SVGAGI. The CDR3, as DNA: TGTGCCAGCAGTTACAAGACAGGGTGGGAGCAGTACGTC. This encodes CASSYKTGWEQYV.

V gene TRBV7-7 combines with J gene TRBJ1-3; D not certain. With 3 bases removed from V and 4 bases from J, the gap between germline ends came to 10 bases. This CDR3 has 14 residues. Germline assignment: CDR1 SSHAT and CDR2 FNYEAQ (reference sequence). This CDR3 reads CASSLDSRGNTIYF. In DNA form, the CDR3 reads TGTGCCAGCAGCTTGGACTCTAGGGGAAACACCATATATTTT.

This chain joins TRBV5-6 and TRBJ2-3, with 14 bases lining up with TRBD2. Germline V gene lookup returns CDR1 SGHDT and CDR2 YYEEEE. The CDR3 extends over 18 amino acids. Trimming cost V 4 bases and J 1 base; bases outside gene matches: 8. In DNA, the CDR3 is TGTGCCAGCAGCAACCTCGGGACTAGCGGGGGACGCACAGATACGCAGTATTTT. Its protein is CASSNLGTSGGRTDTQYF.

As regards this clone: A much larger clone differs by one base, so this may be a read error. The CDR3 bases are TGTGCCAGCAGCTTGGGCTTCGGGACAGGTTTGAACACTGAAGCTTTCTTT. Protein product: CASSLGFGTGLNTEAFF. The chain has TRBV7-9 and TRBJ1-1; TRBD1 agrees at 8 bases. CDR1 and CDR2 from the germline V gene are SEHNR and FQNEAQ (reference sequence). The CDR3 runs to 17 residues. J was trimmed by 0 bases and V by 3 bases; bases with no gene match: 9.

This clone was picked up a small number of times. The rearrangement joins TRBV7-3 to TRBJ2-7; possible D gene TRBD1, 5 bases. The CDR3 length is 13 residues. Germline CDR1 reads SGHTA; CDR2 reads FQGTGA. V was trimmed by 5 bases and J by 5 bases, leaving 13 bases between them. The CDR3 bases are TGTGCCAGCAGCCCTTATGTAGGGGACGAGCAGTACTTC. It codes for CASSPYVGDEQYF.

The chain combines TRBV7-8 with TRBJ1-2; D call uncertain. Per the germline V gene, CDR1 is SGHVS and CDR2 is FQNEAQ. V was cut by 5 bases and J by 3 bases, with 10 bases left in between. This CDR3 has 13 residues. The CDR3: CASSRLPDYGYTF. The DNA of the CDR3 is TGTGCCAGCAGCCGACTACCCGACTATGGCTACACCTTC. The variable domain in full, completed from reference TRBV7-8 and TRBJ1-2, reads GAGVSQSPRYKVAKRGQDVALRCDPISGHVSLFWYQQALGQGPEFLTYFQNEAQLDKSGLPSDRFFAERPEGSVSTLKIQRTQQEDSAVYLCASSRLPDYGYTFGSGTRLTVV.

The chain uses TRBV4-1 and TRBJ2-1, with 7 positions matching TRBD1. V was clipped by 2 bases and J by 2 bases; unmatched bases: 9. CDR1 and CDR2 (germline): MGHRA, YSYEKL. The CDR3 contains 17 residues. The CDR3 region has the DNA TGCGCCAGCAGCCAATTTTCGTACAGGGGCCCCTACAATGAGCAGTTCTTC. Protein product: CASSQFSYRGPYNEQFF.

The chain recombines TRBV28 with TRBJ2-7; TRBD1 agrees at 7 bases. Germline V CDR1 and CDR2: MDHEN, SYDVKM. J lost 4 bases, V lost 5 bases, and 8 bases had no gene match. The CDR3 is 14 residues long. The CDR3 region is CASSTPGQIYEQYV. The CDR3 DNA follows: TGTGCCAGCAGTACTCCGGGACAGATATACGAGCAGTACGTC.

In DNA, the CDR3 is TGTGCCAGCAGAAGGACTAGCCTAGAGACCCAGTACTTC. This gives the protein CASRRTSLETQYF. The V call is TRBV6-5, the J call TRBJ2-5; 8 nucleotides agree with TRBD2. In germline, CDR1 is MNHEY, CDR2 SVGAGI. CDR3 length: 13 residues. The V and J ends lost 6 bases and 4 bases, in that order; junction bases with no gene match: 4.

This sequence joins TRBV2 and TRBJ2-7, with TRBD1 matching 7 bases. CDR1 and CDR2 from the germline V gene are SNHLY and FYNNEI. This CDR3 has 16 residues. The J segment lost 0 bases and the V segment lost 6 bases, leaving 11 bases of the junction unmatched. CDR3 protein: CASRPYRGPLSYEQYV. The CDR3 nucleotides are TGTGCCAGCAGACCTTATAGGGGGCCCCTCTCCTACGAGCAGTACGTC.

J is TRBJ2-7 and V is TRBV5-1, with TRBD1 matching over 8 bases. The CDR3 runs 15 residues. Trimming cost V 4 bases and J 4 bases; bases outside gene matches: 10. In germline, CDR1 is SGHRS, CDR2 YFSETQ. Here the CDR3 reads CASSRTDRVSYEQYF. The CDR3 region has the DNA TGCGCCAGCAGCAGGACGGACAGGGTTAGTTACGAGCAGTACTTC.

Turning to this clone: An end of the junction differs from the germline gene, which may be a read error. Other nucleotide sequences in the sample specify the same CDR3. The CDR3: CASSEGLHSGKLFF. The CDR3 DNA follows: TGCGCCAGCAGTGAAGGGCTCCACTCGGGGAAACTGTTTTTT. The rearrangement links TRBV6-1 to TRBJ1-4; D uncertain. The length of the CDR3 is 14 residues. The germline CDR1 and CDR2 sequences are MNHNS and SASEGT.

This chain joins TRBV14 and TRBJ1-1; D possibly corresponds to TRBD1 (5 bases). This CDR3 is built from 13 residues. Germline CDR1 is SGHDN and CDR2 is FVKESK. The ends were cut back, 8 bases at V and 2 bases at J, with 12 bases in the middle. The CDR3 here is CASSKDTNTEAFF. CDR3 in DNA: TGTGCCAGCTCGAAGGACACAAACACTGAAGCTTTCTTT. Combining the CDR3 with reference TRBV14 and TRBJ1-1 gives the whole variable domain EAGVTQFPSHSVIEKGQTVTLRCDPISGHDNLYWYRRVMGKEIKFLLHFVKESKQDESGMPNNRFLAERTGGTYSTLKVQPAELEDSGVYFCASSKDTNTEAFFGQGTRLTVV.

This CDR3 reads CASSAPGQGHNSPLHF. CDR3 in DNA: TGTGCCAGCAGCGCACCGGGACAGGGTCATAATTCACCCCTCCACTTT. The chain combines TRBV9 with TRBJ1-6; 9 bases map to TRBD1. Per germline, CDR1 SGDLS and CDR2 YYNGEE. Trimming at V came to 3 bases and at J to 5 bases, leaving 6 bases not matched to a gene. CDR3 length: 16 amino acids.

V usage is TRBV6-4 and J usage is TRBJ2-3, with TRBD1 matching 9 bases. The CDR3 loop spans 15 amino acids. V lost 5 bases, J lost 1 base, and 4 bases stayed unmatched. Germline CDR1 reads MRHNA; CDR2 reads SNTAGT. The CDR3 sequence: CASSNTGGGTDTQYF. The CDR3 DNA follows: TGTGCCAGCAGTAATACAGGGGGCGGCACAGATACGCAGTATTTT.

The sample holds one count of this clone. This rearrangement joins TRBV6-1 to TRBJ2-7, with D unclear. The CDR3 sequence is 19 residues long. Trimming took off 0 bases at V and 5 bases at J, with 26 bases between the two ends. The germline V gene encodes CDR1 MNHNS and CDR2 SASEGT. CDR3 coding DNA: TGTGCCAGCAGTGAAGCTGTCGGAGCCTTATCGACGGTCCCTAACGAGCAGTACTTC. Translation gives CASSEAVGALSTVPNEQYF.

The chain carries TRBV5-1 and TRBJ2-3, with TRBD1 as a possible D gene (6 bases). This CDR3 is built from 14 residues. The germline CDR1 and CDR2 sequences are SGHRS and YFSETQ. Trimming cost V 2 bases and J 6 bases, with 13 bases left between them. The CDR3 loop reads CASSLQGRIDTQYF. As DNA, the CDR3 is TGCGCCAGCAGCTTACAGGGCCGCATCGATACGCAGTATTTT.

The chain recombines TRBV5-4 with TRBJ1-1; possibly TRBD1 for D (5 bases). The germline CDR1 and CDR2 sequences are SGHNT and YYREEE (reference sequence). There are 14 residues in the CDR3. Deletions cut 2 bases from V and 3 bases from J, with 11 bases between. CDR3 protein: CASSLVGGDTEAFF. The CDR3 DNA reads TGTGCCAGCAGCTTAGTGGGGGGGGACACTGAAGCTTTCTTT.

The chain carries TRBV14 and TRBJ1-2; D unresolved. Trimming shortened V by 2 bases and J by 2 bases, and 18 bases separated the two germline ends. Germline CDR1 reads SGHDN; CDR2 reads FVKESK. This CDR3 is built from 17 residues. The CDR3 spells CASSQLLSREVNYGYTF. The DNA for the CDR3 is TGTGCCAGCAGCCAACTACTCAGTCGGGAGGTCAACTATGGCTACACCTTC.

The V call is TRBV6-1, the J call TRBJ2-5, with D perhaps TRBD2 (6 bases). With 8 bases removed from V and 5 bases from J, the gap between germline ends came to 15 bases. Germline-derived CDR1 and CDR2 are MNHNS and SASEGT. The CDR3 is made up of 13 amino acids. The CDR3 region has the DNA TGTGCCAGCTCCCCGGGGAGGTGGGAGACCCAGTACTTC. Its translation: CASSPGRWETQYF.

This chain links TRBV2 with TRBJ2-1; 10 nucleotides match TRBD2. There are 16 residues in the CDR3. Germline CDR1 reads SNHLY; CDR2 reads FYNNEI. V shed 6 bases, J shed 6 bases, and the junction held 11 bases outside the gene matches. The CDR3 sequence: CASSSLERGGSNEQFF. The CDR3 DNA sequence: TGTGCCAGCAGCTCCCTCGAGCGGGGGGGGAGCAATGAGCAGTTCTTC.

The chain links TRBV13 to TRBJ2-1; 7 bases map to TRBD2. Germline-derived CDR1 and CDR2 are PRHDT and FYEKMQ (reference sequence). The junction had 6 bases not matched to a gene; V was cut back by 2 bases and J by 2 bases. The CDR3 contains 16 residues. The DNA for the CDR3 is TGTGCCAGCAGCTTAAGGCCAGCGGGAACCTACAATGAGCAGTTCTTC. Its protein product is CASSLRPAGTYNEQFF.

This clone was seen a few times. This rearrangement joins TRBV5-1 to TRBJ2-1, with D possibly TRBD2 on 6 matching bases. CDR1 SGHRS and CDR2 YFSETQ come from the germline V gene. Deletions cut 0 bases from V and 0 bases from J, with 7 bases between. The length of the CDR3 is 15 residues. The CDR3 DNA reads TGCGCCAGCAGCTTGGACGGGGGCTCCTACAATGAGCAGTTCTTC. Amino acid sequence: CASSLDGGSYNEQFF.